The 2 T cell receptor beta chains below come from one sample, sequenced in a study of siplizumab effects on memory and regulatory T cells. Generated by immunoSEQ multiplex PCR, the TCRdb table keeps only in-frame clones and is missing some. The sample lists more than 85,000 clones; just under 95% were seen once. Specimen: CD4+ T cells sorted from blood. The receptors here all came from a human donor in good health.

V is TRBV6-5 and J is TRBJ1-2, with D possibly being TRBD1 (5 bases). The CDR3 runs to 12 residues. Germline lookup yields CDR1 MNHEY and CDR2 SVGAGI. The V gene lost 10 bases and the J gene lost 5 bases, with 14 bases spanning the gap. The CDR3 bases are TGTGCCACACAGGAAGCGCAATATGGCTACACCTTC. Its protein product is CATQEAQYGYTF.

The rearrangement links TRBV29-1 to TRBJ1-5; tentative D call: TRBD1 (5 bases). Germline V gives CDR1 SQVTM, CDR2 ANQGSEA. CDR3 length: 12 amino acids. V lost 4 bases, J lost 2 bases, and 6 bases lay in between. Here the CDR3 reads CSVVTGNQPQHF. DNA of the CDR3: TGCAGCGTTGTGACAGGCAATCAGCCCCAGCATTTT.